The entry below gives a single TCR beta chain sequence along with its context. Its antigen target is currently unknown. There are no base qualities to consult, and no much larger clone falls within one base. This specimen belongs to a study of radiation and T cells in renal cell carcinoma (dated by TCRdb to the early 2020s). For the study in its entirety: In total, 50 or so samples, comprising some 25 tumors and some 27 peripheral blood samples, were subjected to TCR beta sequencing. The final blood draw was performed at 4 weeks after radiation, at the same time as nephrectomy. In the roughly 49 samples combined, roughly 4.4 million unique CDR3 nucleotide sequences were found, encoding roughly 3,000,000 unique CDR3 amino acid sequences.

General conclusions and limits of the study: Because pretreatment tumor biopsies were not available, the study could not determine whether clonotypes were already present within the tumor at baseline. In blood, the top tumor clonotypes increased between baseline and 2 weeks post-radiation and then shrank by 4 weeks, which suggests that tumor-resident clones expanded only transiently. The single-armed trial design could not address effects of radiation dose or scheduling on the TCR repertoire. Dynamics of the blood repertoire were not tracked past 4 weeks after treatment.

This specimen's time point label, per the study, means: blood 4 weeks post-SBRT, at nephrectomy. The label giving this sample's treatment or condition can be read as: 15 Gy SBRT to primary tumor, nephrectomy 4 weeks later. Samples came from a clinical trial, in which primary renal cell carcinomas received 15 Gy stereotactic body radiation therapy followed by nephrectomy 4 weeks later. To follow tumor-enriched clonotypes, serial peripheral blood was collected from radiation-treated patients at baseline and at 2 weeks and 4 weeks after SBRT. Every patient's renal cell carcinoma showed clear cell pathology. Genomic DNA for TCR sequencing was prepared using the QIAamp DNA Blood Mini Kit (Qiagen). The analyses included only samples that passed all quality control checks. TCR beta libraries were generated from genomic DNA with the immunoSEQ kit, following the manufacturer's recommendations. Library preparation used a first multiplex PCR with proprietary primers, then a second PCR adding unique barcodes, with bead cleanups after each round. Each sample batch included a kit-provided positive control reaction and a negative control reaction. The final libraries were assessed on an Agilent 4200 TapeStation D1000 ScreenTape, pooled by volume, and quantified by qPCR. Sequencing was performed on an Illumina NextSeq500 with a MidOutput 150-cycle cartridge, and 156 Read1 and 15 Index1 cycles were run with kit custom primers. The pooled library was loaded at 0.8 to 1 pM with a roughly 22% PhiX control spike-in. The study's own analysis went as follows. Vendor-processed data were analyzed in R, and a clonotype was defined as all T cells sharing the same CDR3 nucleotide sequence. In the clone abundance analyses, frequencies were normalized to the 10,000 most abundant clones in each sample. Before analysis, public T cell clones were removed, and these numbered fewer than five per sample on average. Tumor-enriched clonotypes and baseline blood-enriched clonotypes were defined as those with an abundance difference of at least 32-fold between compartments. A beta-binomial differential abundance model was used to identify clonotypes that expanded or contracted between blood time points. The Baroni-Urbani and Buser coefficient was used to measure tumor-blood repertoire similarity, and groups were compared with two-tailed Wilcoxon tests in R. TCRdb re-hosts the immuneACCESS table, in-frame sequences only. Its copies lack some clones; in the studies checked, an unresolved V gene accounts for under half of them, and the cause for the rest is not known. V and J calls and clone size follow that table, whereas D and trimming were derived from the DNA. Present in this sample are about 73,000 clones, approximately 82% of which were seen just once. The leading ten clones occupy 2.4% of the sample.

The clonotype comes from a woman between 55 and 75 years old with renal cell carcinoma. The specimen was blood, collected from a patient whose treatment included radiotherapy and nephrectomy.

The CDR3 protein sequence reads: CAWSGTKSPLHF. The nucleotide sequence is TGTGCCTGGAGTGGCACTAAGTCACCCCTCCACTTT. Recombination linked TRBV30 to TRBJ1-6; the D gene cannot be resolved reliably. CDR1 and CDR2 are drawn from the germline V gene (reference sequence): GTSNPN, SVGIG. At the junction V is shortened by 1 base and J by 10 bases, with 8 bases in between. The CDR3 covers 12 residues, taking in both the cysteine and the phenylalanine. Just CDR3 DNA is preserved here, 36 bases in frame from base 1. The CDR3, completed at both ends by the reference TRBV30 and TRBJ1-6 genes, gives the full variable domain SQTIHQWPATLVQPVGSPLSLECTVEGTSNPNLYWYRQAAGRGLQLLFYSVGIGQISSEVPQNLSASRPQDRQFILSSKKLLLSDSGFYLCAWSGTKSPLHFGNGTRLTVT.